The 18 T cell receptor beta chains below come from one sample, sequenced in a study of OX40 agonist ivuxolimab in advanced cancers. Assay: immunoSEQ multiplex PCR; the TCRdb copy retains only in-frame clones and omits some. Altogether 30,000 to 45,000 clones are present, around 87% being singletons, with the ten largest covering about a third. The material sequenced was CD4+ or CD8+ T cells sorted from blood, taken in a trial of the OX40 agonist ivuxolimab. The receptors were sampled from an adult with an advanced solid tumor such as melanoma, head and neck, liver or kidney cancer.

The chain has TRBV6-6 and TRBJ2-2, with D unclear. The CDR3 contains 15 residues. Per the germline V gene, CDR1 is MNHNY and CDR2 is SVGAGI (reference sequence). V was cut by 7 bases and J by 0 bases, with 12 bases left in between. The CDR3: CASKFDGTNTGELFF. CDR3 DNA: TGTGCCAGCAAATTTGACGGAACGAACACCGGGGAGCTGTTTTTT.

The V gene is TRBV28, the J gene TRBJ1-1; TRBD1 aligns across 7 bases. Germline lookup yields CDR1 MDHEN and CDR2 SYDVKM. V lost 3 bases and J lost 4; bases outside the gene matches: 14. This CDR3 is 17 amino acids long. The CDR3 reads CASSFFRPNRGGTEAFF. CDR3 DNA: TGTGCCAGCAGTTTCTTTCGTCCGAACAGGGGCGGCACTGAAGCTTTCTTT.

V and J are TRBV5-1 and TRBJ1-1; 11 bases line up with TRBD1. J gave up 7 bases and V 7 bases, and 6 bases lay outside the gene matches. This CDR3 has 13 residues. Germline assignment: CDR1 SGHRS and CDR2 YFSETQ. The CDR3 sequence is CASRTGGRGEAFF. CDR3 nucleotides: TGCGCCAGCCGGACAGGGGGCAGAGGTGAAGCTTTCTTT.

The gene calls are TRBV5-1 and TRBJ2-5; D perhaps matches TRBD1 (6 bases). Germline lookup yields CDR1 SGHRS and CDR2 YFSETQ. This CDR3 is 14 amino acids long. The germline V and J ends were trimmed by 4 bases and 2 bases, with 12 bases remaining between them. The CDR3 nucleotides read TGCGCCAGCAGCAACGGGACACTTCAAGAGACCCAGTACTTC. It is translated as CASSNGTLQETQYF.

This clone appeared a few times. V and J are TRBV5-1 and TRBJ1-6, with D hard to call. The CDR3 spans 16 residues. Trimming shortened V by 0 bases and J by 7 bases, and 14 bases separated the two germline ends. Germline values: CDR1 SGHRS, CDR2 YFSETQ. Here the CDR3 DNA reads TGCGCCAGCAGCTTGGGGGCAGGTTTAACAAATTCACCCCTCCACTTT. As protein: CASSLGAGLTNSPLHF. Filled out from reference TRBV5-1 and TRBJ1-6, the complete variable domain reads KAGVTQTPRYLIKTRGQQVTLSCSPISGHRSVSWYQQTPGQGLQFLFEYFSETQRNKGNFPGRFSGRQFSNSRSEMNVSTLELGDSALYLCASSLGAGLTNSPLHFGNGTRLTVT.

This chain joins TRBV12-5 and TRBJ2-1; unclear D gene. Germline CDR1 is LGHNT and CDR2 is FRNRAP. The CDR3 extends over 14 amino acids. Trimming took 7 bases from V and 4 from J, leaving 14 bases between them. The chain's CDR3 is CASATRYPYNEQFF. The CDR3, as DNA: TGTGCTAGTGCCACCCGGTACCCTTACAATGAGCAGTTCTTC.

This chain uses TRBV2 with TRBJ1-5; maybe TRBD1 (6 bases). Germline V gene data show CDR1 as SNHLY and CDR2 as FYNNEI. CDR3 length equals 13 residues. Trimming took 0 bases from V and 8 from J, leaving 8 bases between them. CDR3 sequence: CASSEAKGEPQHF. DNA of the CDR3: TGTGCCAGCAGTGAAGCAAAGGGGGAGCCCCAGCATTTT.

The V call is TRBV28, the J call TRBJ1-5, with TRBD1 identical over 7 bases. This CDR3 is 15 amino acids long. The germline V gene has CDR1 MDHEN and CDR2 SYDVKM. With V trimmed by 4 bases and J by 2 bases, 5 bases remained unmatched. CDR3 in DNA: TGTGCCAGCAGTTCTAACAGGGGTGGCAATCAGCCCCAGCATTTT. This encodes CASSSNRGGNQPQHF.

The chain has TRBV2 and TRBJ2-7; no clear D gene. The CDR3 is 16 residues long. V lost 6 bases to trimming and J lost 2 bases, with 20 bases between them. Per the germline V gene, CDR1 is SNHLY and CDR2 is FYNNEI. CDR3 bases: TGTGCCAGCAGCGAAACCCAGATTGGCGGTCCCTACGAGCAGTACTTC. This sequence encodes CASSETQIGGPYEQYF.

The V gene is TRBV4-2, the J gene TRBJ1-2; D remains unclear. This CDR3 is built from 13 residues. Trimming pared 1 base from V and 5 bases from J, leaving 8 bases between. CDR1 is LGHNA and CDR2 is YNFKEQ in the germline V gene. CDR3 loop: CASSQGVFYGYTF. CDR3 DNA sequence: TGTGCCAGCAGCCAAGGAGTCTTTTATGGCTACACCTTC.

Only one count was recorded for this clone. This sequence joins TRBV29-1 and TRBJ2-2; 11 bases line up with TRBD1. There are 14 residues in the CDR3. Trimming removed 7 bases from V and 7 bases from J; junction bases left unmatched: 8. CDR1 is SQVTM and CDR2 is ANQGSEA in the germline V gene. DNA of the CDR3: TGCAGCGCGGAGGACAGGGGGCTCGACGGGGAGCTGTTTTTT. This encodes CSAEDRGLDGELFF.

The genes are TRBV12-5 and TRBJ2-2; D is possibly TRBD2 (6 bases). The CDR3 loop spans 14 amino acids. V gave up 5 bases and J gave up 2 bases, with 9 bases separating them. The germline V gene encodes CDR1 LGHNT and CDR2 FRNRAP. The CDR3 DNA reads as TGTGCTAGTGGTGGTAGCGGCAACACCGGGGAGCTGTTTTTT. Protein: CASGGSGNTGELFF.

This clone occurred once. The V call is TRBV18, the J call TRBJ2-3; D gene uncertain. V was clipped by 0 bases and J by 1 base, with 11 bases between them. Germline CDR1 reads KGHSH; CDR2 reads LQKENI. The CDR3 sequence is 16 residues long. The CDR3 DNA is TGTGCCAGCTCACCACCGTTAGGCGGAGGCACAGATACGCAGTATTTT. This sequence encodes CASSPPLGGGTDTQYF.

The rearrangement uses TRBV19 and TRBJ1-5, with D perhaps TRBD1 (6 bases). The length of the CDR3 is 14 residues. Germline V gene lookup returns CDR1 LNHDA and CDR2 SQIVND (reference sequence). V dropped 3 bases and J dropped 7 bases, with 13 bases sitting between them. This chain's CDR3 is CASSIPTTGQPQHF. Written as DNA, the CDR3 is TGTGCCAGTAGTATTCCCACGACAGGACAGCCCCAGCATTTT.

This rearrangement joins TRBV27 to TRBJ2-3; 11 bases line up with TRBD2. The J segment lost 2 bases and the V segment lost 5 bases, leaving 9 bases of the junction unmatched. CDR3 length equals 17 residues. CDR1 and CDR2 from the germline V gene are MNHEY and SMNVEV (reference sequence). The CDR3 coding sequence is TGTGCCAGCAGTCGTCGAACTAGCGGGGGAGCCACAGATACGCAGTATTTT. Translating it yields CASSRRTSGGATDTQYF.

The chain recombines TRBV5-4 with TRBJ2-3; TRBD2 aligns across 9 bases. V lost 4 bases, J lost 3 bases, and 9 bases stayed unmatched. Germline CDR1 and CDR2: SGHNT and YYREEE (reference sequence). The CDR3 covers 16 residues. In DNA, the CDR3 is TGTGCCAGCAGCCCCGCGTGGGCGGGGGGGACAGATACGCAGTATTTT. This gives the protein CASSPAWAGGTDTQYF.

This chain links TRBV5-4 with TRBJ2-5; the match to TRBD1 covers 8 bases. Trimming cost V 4 bases and J 11 bases; bases outside gene matches: 10. CDR1 and CDR2 from the germline V gene are SGHNT and YYREEE (reference sequence). The CDR3 loop spans 13 amino acids. The CDR3 region is CASSQDRGGEQYF. In DNA form, the CDR3 reads TGTGCCAGCAGCCAAGACAGGGGTGGAGAGCAGTACTTC. The full variable domain, rest sourced from reference TRBV5-4 and TRBJ2-5, is ETGVTQSPTHLIKTRGQQVTLRCSSQSGHNTVSWYQQALGQGPQFIFQYYREEENGRGNFPPRFSGLQFPNYSSELNVNALELDDSALYLCASSQDRGGEQYFGPGTRLLVL.

This chain uses TRBV2 with TRBJ1-1, with D hard to call. Between the trimmed V and J ends, which lost 5 bases and 0 bases, there was a span of 7 bases. The CDR3 covers 13 residues. CDR1 is SNHLY, CDR2 FYNNEI, per germline. The CDR3 loop is CASSLSMNTEAFF. DNA of the CDR3: TGTGCCAGCAGTCTTTCCATGAACACTGAAGCTTTCTTT.